The text below deals with one TCR beta chain. Its cognate antigen is unknown. This sample is part of a study of post-analysis software for immune sequencing data. Findings and caveats of the study: Higher frequency in patients than in controls was seen for a handful of TRBV segments, with TRBV5-6, TRBV5-1 and TRBV20-1 among them.

V gave up 0 bases and J gave up 4 bases, with 9 bases separating them. The germline gives CDR1 MNHEY, CDR2 SVGAGI. The CDR3 loop spans 14 amino acids. Unique molecular identifiers had been added to the TCR beta cDNA libraries. A population of about 1 to 11 million T cells gave rise to around 480,000 cDNA molecules. TCRdb processed the PCR reads anew with MiXCR; each CDR3 protein has one entry. Of about 770,000 distinct CDR3 sequences detected, under 60% appear once; the ten largest clones hold just under 5%. The rearrangement links TRBV6-5 to TRBJ1-2; D remains ambiguous. The sequenced sample was blood. The sequence was obtained from a girl under 18 with multiple sclerosis. In DNA, the CDR3 is TGTGCCAGCAGTTACTCCGACGGTCGCTATGGCTACACCTTC. Translation: CASSYSDGRYGYTF.